This TCR beta chain was sequenced in a study of CD4 T cells in relation to SARS-CoV-2 and coronaviruses. Across the whole study: Shared crossreactive spike epitopes were mapped to their HLA restriction.

The length of the CDR3 is 14 residues. Note on this clone: Its antigen remains unknown.

TCRdb's copy holds only in-frame clones and misses some; the assay was immunoSEQ multiplex PCR. Among approximately 27,000 clones, 75% were seen once, and the ten largest hold over 10%. Unexposed donor CD4+ T cells date from about 2011-2018, before the COVID-19 pandemic. Isolation of CD4+ T cells took place after approximately eleven days in culture. Testing used SARS-CoV-2 S/N and four cold-coronavirus spikes on unexposed-donor CD4+ T cells, cells permitting. Approximately 1.9 million PBMCs per well were cultured with 7.5 to 10 IU/ml IL-2. This sequence was found in a human donor in good health. The sample comprised CD4+ T cells from PBMCs, cultured in vitro. This rearrangement joins TRBV21-1 to TRBJ1-5; the DNA was not used to check the table's D call, TRBD1. TRBV21-1 is a recognized pseudogene. CDR3 sequence: CASSKAQNNQPQHF. The CDR3, as DNA: TGTGCCAGCAGCAAGGCCCAGAACAATCAGCCCCAGCATTTT.